These 6 T cell receptor beta chains originate from one sample sequenced in a study of CD8+ T cells in alopecia areata. Extracted RNA was reverse transcribed, and the resulting cDNA served as sequencing template. TCRdb's table, derived via immunoSEQ multiplex PCR, lists solely in-frame clones and lacks some. The data hold 110,000 to 150,000 clones, with 86% observed a single time. Treatment indicated: oral pan-JAK inhibitor, 5-10 mg twice daily. This specimen was CD8+ T cells sorted from blood, taken at week 4, from a patient treated with tofacitinib. The receptors derive from a human donor with alopecia areata.

The chain employs TRBV7-6 and TRBJ1-2, with TRBD1 identical over 8 bases. Germline V gene data show CDR1 as SGHVS and CDR2 as FNYEAQ. V trimming: 5 bases; J trimming: 8 bases; junction bases outside the gene matches: 10. This CDR3 contains 14 residues. This CDR3 reads CASSPYDRGGGYTF. In DNA form, the CDR3 reads TGTGCCAGCAGCCCTTACGACAGGGGAGGCGGCTACACCTTC.

The gene calls are TRBV7-8 and TRBJ2-7; a possible D gene is TRBD2 (6 bases). Germline lookup yields CDR1 SGHVS and CDR2 FQNEAQ. Between the trimmed V and J ends, which lost 2 bases and 2 bases, there was a span of 13 bases. This CDR3 has 15 residues. CDR3 residues: CASSLSGGTTYEQYF. CDR3 nucleotide sequence: TGTGCCAGCAGCTTAAGCGGCGGGACCACCTACGAGCAGTACTTC.

The sample holds one count of this clone. The V gene is TRBV30, the J gene TRBJ1-1; possible D gene TRBD1, 5 bases. Germline assignment: CDR1 GTSNPN and CDR2 SVGIG (reference sequence). With 3 bases removed from V and 1 base from J, the gap between germline ends came to 9 bases. CDR3 length: 13 residues. CDR3 amino acids: CAWRRGQNTEAFF. The CDR3 nucleotides are TGTGCCTGGAGACGCGGACAGAACACTGAAGCTTTCTTT.

The gene calls are TRBV5-4 and TRBJ1-1; possibly TRBD1 for D (5 bases). The V end lost 7 bases, the J end lost 4 bases, and 11 bases lay between the germline ends. Germline CDR1 and CDR2: SGHNT and YYREEE (reference sequence). CDR3 length: 12 amino acids. CDR3 coding DNA: TGTGCCAGCGAAATCGGGGGCACTGAAGCTTTCTTT. Translating gives CASEIGGTEAFF.

V and J are TRBV4-1 and TRBJ1-1; 9 bases line up with TRBD1. The V and J ends lost 0 bases and 5 bases, in that order; junction bases with no gene match: 10. The CDR3 sequence is 17 residues long. Looked up from germline, CDR1 is MGHRA and CDR2 is YSYEKL. Here the CDR3 DNA reads TGCGCCAGCAGCCAAGATGAGCTTCCGACAGGGGGGACTGAAGCTTTCTTT. Translating gives CASSQDELPTGGTEAFF.

This chain links TRBV7-3 with TRBJ2-3; the D is unclear. The CDR3 spans 15 residues. V dropped 1 base and J dropped 1 base, with 9 bases sitting between them. CDR1 SGHTA and CDR2 FQGTGA come from the germline V gene. This CDR3 reads CASSLRDWGTDTQYF. The CDR3, as DNA: TGTGCCAGCAGCTTAAGGGATTGGGGCACAGATACGCAGTATTTT.